The clone carrying this TCR beta chain appeared a few times. The entry originates in a study of molecular identifiers for immune sequencing clone quantification. Preparation of naive CD8 libraries involved about 19,000 to 1,100,000 sorted cells and 10%, 30% or 50% RNA. TCRdb reprocessed the PCR reads with MiXCR, giving one entry per CDR3 protein. Seen here are around 460,000 distinct CDR3 sequences, about a fifth observed once, and the top ten hold around 0.84%. The clonotype was recovered from a human donor in good health. Some libraries in this study had Jurkat cell RNA spiked in. The specimen was naive CD8+ T cells from blood, with Jurkat cell RNA spiked in. The subset denotes: FACS-sorted CD8+CD4-CCR7+CD45RA+ naive T cells.

Written as DNA, the CDR3 is TGTGCCAGCAGGGGACAGGACAGCTCTAATGAAAAACTGTTTTTT. Encoded protein: CASRGQDSSNEKLFF. The chain carries TRBV2 and TRBJ1-4; TRBD1 aligns across 8 bases. After removal of 6 bases from V and 3 bases from J, the junction contained 6 bases not matched to a gene. Germline CDR1 reads SNHLY; CDR2 reads FYNNEI. CDR3 length: 15 residues.